A single sample is the source of the 4 T cell receptor beta chains below, sequenced in a study of shared clonotypes between healthy human individuals (dated by TCRdb to the early 2020s). Library preparation was by the immunoSEQ multiplex PCR assay. TCRdb carries this immuneACCESS record with in-frame sequences only. Its versions omit some clonotypes, under half of them owing to an unresolved V gene in the studies checked, with the rest unexplained. Recorded for this sample are some 480,000 clones; around three quarters of them occurred a single time. About an eighth of the sample is held by the ten biggest clonotypes. Sequencing used PBMCs. The receptors stem from a woman aged 40 to 50 in good health. Some clones in this sample may be carry-over from other donors' samples.

The chain links TRBV7-9 to TRBJ1-1, with TRBD1 as a possible D gene (6 bases). The CDR3 sequence is 13 residues long. Germline V CDR1 and CDR2: SEHNR, FQNEAQ (reference sequence). V lost 5 bases, J lost 1 base, and 8 bases lay in between. As DNA, the CDR3 is TGTGCCAGCAGCGAGGGACAGAACACTGAAGCTTTCTTT. It translates to CASSEGQNTEAFF.

The V call is TRBV6-5, the J call TRBJ1-1, with 7 bases that match TRBD1. Losses at the gene ends were 6 bases for V and 6 bases for J; bases not matched to a gene: 10. Germline-derived CDR1 and CDR2 are MNHEY and SVGAGI. The CDR3 length is 14 residues. The CDR3 loop reads CASSSTGMVAEAFF. The DNA for the CDR3 is TGTGCCAGCAGCTCGACAGGGATGGTGGCTGAAGCTTTCTTT.

This clone was picked up one time. This chain joins TRBV11-3 and TRBJ2-1; no clear D gene. CDR1 is SGHNT, CDR2 YENEEA, per germline. Trimming took 0 bases from V and 9 from J, leaving 9 bases between them. The CDR3 runs 13 residues. The CDR3 here is CASSLDSIGEQFF. The CDR3 DNA follows: TGTGCCAGCAGCTTAGATAGCATAGGTGAGCAGTTCTTC. Complete variable domain (other parts from reference TRBV11-3 and TRBJ2-1): EAGVVQSPRYKIIEKKQPVAFWCNPISGHNTLYWYLQNLGQGPELLIRYENEEAVDDSQLPKDRFSAERLKGVDSTLKIQPAELGDSAVYLCASSLDSIGEQFFGPGTRLTVL.

The rearrangement links TRBV7-8 to TRBJ2-5, with TRBD2 identical over 11 bases. Unmatched junction bases numbered 13, after V lost 5 bases and J lost 5 bases. This CDR3 is 17 amino acids long. In germline, CDR1 is SGHVS, CDR2 FQNEAQ. CDR3 protein: CASSTRLAGWKGETQYF. CDR3 coding DNA: TGTGCCAGCAGCACCCGACTAGCGGGATGGAAAGGGGAGACCCAGTACTTC.